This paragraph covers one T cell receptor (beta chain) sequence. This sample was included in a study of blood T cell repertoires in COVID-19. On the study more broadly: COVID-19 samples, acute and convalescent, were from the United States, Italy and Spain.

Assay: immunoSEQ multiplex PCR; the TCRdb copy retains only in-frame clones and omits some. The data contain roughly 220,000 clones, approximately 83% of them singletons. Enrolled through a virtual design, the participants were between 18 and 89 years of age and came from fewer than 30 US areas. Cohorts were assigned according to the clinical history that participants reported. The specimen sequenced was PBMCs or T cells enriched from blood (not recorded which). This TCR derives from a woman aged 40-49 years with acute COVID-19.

In DNA, the CDR3 is TGCAGCTTTAACAGGGGGGATACGCAGTATTTT. It is translated as CSFNRGDTQYF. The V gene is TRBV29-1, the J gene TRBJ2-3; TRBD1 aligns across 8 bases. This CDR3 is 11 amino acids long. The V and J ends lost 8 bases and 6 bases, in that order; junction bases with no gene match: 4. Germline V gene lookup returns CDR1 SQVTM and CDR2 ANQGSEA.